This T cell receptor beta chain stems from a study of blood T cell repertoires in COVID-19. Overall study context: The United States, Italy and Spain supplied acute and convalescent COVID-19 samples. Sources were T cells, B-cell-depleted T cells, or PBMCs; the material itself was cDNA or gDNA.

The CDR3 has 14 amino acids. Trimming cost V 6 bases and J 5 bases; bases outside gene matches: 6. Germline CDR1 reads SQVTM; CDR2 reads ANQGSEA. Original methodology: Reference gene primers were amplified, and this amplification served to estimate nucleated cell counts. Assay used: immunoSEQ multiplex PCR; TCRdb lists only in-frame clones, some missing. Clone size and the V and J calls come from that table; the DNA yielded D and trimming. The sample consists of about 180,000 clones, 86% of them appearing once. V and J are TRBV29-1 and TRBJ1-6, with TRBD1 identical over 8 bases. The sample was peripheral blood. The clonotype originates from a man between 50 and 59 years old with active or convalescent COVID-19. CDR3 loop: CSVASDRDNSPLHF. In nucleotides, the CDR3 is TGCAGCGTCGCCTCGGACAGGGATAATTCACCCCTCCACTTT.